The rows below give T cell receptor beta chains drawn from one sample of a study of response to subunit inactivated influenza vaccine. One entry per CDR3 protein, called by TCRdb with MiXCR from the RT-PCR reads. Here the sample spans more than 600,000 distinct CDR3 sequences, about 18% being singletons. The input for sequencing was PBMCs from blood, taken approximately 5 days after vaccination. The receptor source for this set is a man over 45 who received an inactivated influenza vaccine. The CDR3 runs from the conserved cysteine through the conserved F or W. D genes are given only for firm matches. The size of a clone is reported for some rows only, either as once, few or many, or as a class for expanded clones.

abundance	v_gene	d_gene	j_gene	CDR3nt	CDR3aa
.	TRBV20-1	.	TRBJ1-4	TGCAGTGCCCTGGGCGGCACAACTAATGAAAAACTGTTTTTT	CSALGGTTNEKLFF
few	TRBV20-1	TRBD1	TRBJ2-6	TGCAGTGCTAGGTCAGGGGGCCTCCCCTCTGGGGCCAACGTCCTGACTTTC	CSARSGGLPSGANVLTF
few	TRBV5-1	.	TRBJ2-3	TGCGCCAGCAGCTCGCGAATCGGGGGGCCCACAGATACGCAGTATTTT	CASSSRIGGPTDTQYF
.	TRBV29-1	TRBD1	TRBJ2-1	TGCAGCGGGCGGACAGGGGGCGCCTACAATGAGCAGTTCTTC	CSGRTGGAYNEQFF
.	TRBV11-2	.	TRBJ2-1	TGTGCCAGCAGCTTTGGACGCAGCTCCTACAATGGGCAGTTCTTC	CASSFGRSSYNGQFF
few	TRBV4-3	.	TRBJ2-6	TGCGCCAGCAGCCTGGGCAAATCTGGGGCCAACGTCCTGACTTTC	CASSLGKSGANVLTF
.	TRBV20-1	TRBD2	TRBJ2-2	TGCAGTGCTAGAGAGTCGGGAGGAGATTCCGGGGAGCTGTTTTTT	CSARESGGDSGELFF
.	TRBV20-1	.	TRBJ2-6	TGCAGTGCCCCGTTTGGCGGGACAACTTTCTCTGGGGCCAACGTCCTGACTTTC	CSAPFGGTTFSGANVLTF
few	TRBV5-1	TRBD1	TRBJ2-3	TGCGCCAGCACGCTGGGGGGGACAGGGACAGATACGCAGTATTTT	CASTLGGTGTDTQYF
few	TRBV7-2	TRBD1	TRBJ1-2	TGTGCCAGCAGCTCTTCAGGGGGGGGAGGCTACACCTTC	CASSSSGGGGYTF
many	TRBV12-3/TRBV12-4	.	TRBJ1-5	TGTGCCAGCAGCTCTACCTGGGATCAGCCCCAGCATTTT	CASSSTWDQPQHF
.	TRBV5-5	.	TRBJ2-7	TGTGCCAGCAGCTTGGAGTCAAGGGTCAGCTACGAGCAGTACTTC	CASSLESRVSYEQYF
few	TRBV4-3	.	TRBJ2-1	TGCGCCAGCAGCCAAGACAGGGAGAGCTACAATGAGCAGTTCTTC	CASSQDRESYNEQFF
few	TRBV7-3	.	TRBJ1-1	TGTGCCAGCAGCCCCAGATGGAACACTGAAGCTTTCTTT	CASSPRWNTEAFF
.	TRBV6-5	.	TRBJ2-5	TGTGCCAGCAGTTACTCGATCGGGTATGGCAGACACGCGGAGACCCAGTACTTC	CASSYSIGYGRHAETQYF
.	TRBV4-1	TRBD2	TRBJ2-1	TGCGCCAGCAGCCAAGGCCGTCGGACTAGCGGGAGCGTTGAGCAGTTCTTC	CASSQGRRTSGSVEQFF
.	TRBV6-1	.	TRBJ2-7	TGTGCCAGCAGTGAAGCCCCCGACGCTCTTTACGAGCAGTACTTC	CASSEAPDALYEQYF
few	TRBV6-2/TRBV6-3	TRBD2	TRBJ2-7	TGTGCCAGCAGTTACGCGCCGACCATAGCGGGGGTCCTGACCTACGAGCAGTACTTC	CASSYAPTIAGVLTYEQYF
.	TRBV6-2/TRBV6-3	.	TRBJ1-5	TGTGCCAGCAGTTACGGCCGAAAGGCTAGCAATCAGCCCCAGCATTTT	CASSYGRKASNQPQHF
.	TRBV7-2	TRBD2	TRBJ2-7	TGTGCCAGCAGCAGACTAGCGGGAGGGTCCTACGAGCAGTACTTC	CASSRLAGGSYEQYF
.	TRBV4-3	.	TRBJ1-1	TGCGCCAGCAGCCAAGTTCGTCAGTCTACTGAAGCTTTCTTT	CASSQVRQSTEAFF
few	TRBV7-2	.	TRBJ1-5	TGTGCCAGCAGCTTAATAGGGGCCGTTAATCAGCCCCAGCATTTT	CASSLIGAVNQPQHF
.	TRBV9	.	TRBJ2-5	TGTGCCAGCAGCGTAGAGGGGGTCTCTGGGGAGACCCAGTACTTC	CASSVEGVSGETQYF
.	TRBV5-1	TRBD2	TRBJ2-3	TGCGCCAGCAGCTTGGCCACGGGGGGGCCTACGACGCAGTATTTT	CASSLATGGPTTQYF
few	TRBV29-1	TRBD1	TRBJ2-7	TGCAGCGAGTATCCCTCCGGGACAGGGGACTACGAGCAGTACTTC	CSEYPSGTGDYEQYF
.	TRBV12-3/TRBV12-4	.	TRBJ2-3	TGTGCCAGCAAGACGACTACCACCACAGATACGCAGTATTTT	CASKTTTTTDTQYF
few	TRBV12-2	.	TRBJ1-2	TGTGCAAGTCGCCCAGCGGGCAGCAAGGGTGCGAGGAATGGCTACACCTTC	CASRPAGSKGARNGYTF